The 31 T cell receptor beta chains below were found in one sample sequenced in a study of shared T cell receptors in the human thymus. Profiled with immunoSEQ multiplex PCR; TCRdb holds only in-frame clones, not every one. The sample includes hundreds of thousands of clones, about 95% of them seen just once. The source material was thymocytes. These TCRs come from a human donor.

The rearrangement links TRBV19 to TRBJ2-2; 8 nucleotides line up with TRBD2. After removal of 7 bases from V and 4 bases from J, the junction contained 14 bases not matched to a gene. Germline lookup yields CDR1 LNHDA and CDR2 SQIVND (reference sequence). The length of the CDR3 is 17 residues. Here the CDR3 reads CASTLRRAGDGTGELFF. The CDR3 coding sequence is TGTGCCAGTACTCTAAGAAGAGCGGGAGATGGCACCGGGGAGCTGTTTTTT.

The chain couples TRBV28 to TRBJ2-7, with D perhaps matching TRBD1 (5 bases). The CDR3 spans 17 residues. Germline V lookup: CDR1 MDHEN, CDR2 SYDVKM. Trimming stripped 5 bases from V and 0 bases from J, with 20 bases between. Written as DNA, the CDR3 is TGTGCCAGCAGTATACCCGCAGGGTCCCGCAGCTCCTACGAGCAGTACTTC. Residues: CASSIPAGSRSSYEQYF.

This sequence joins TRBV20-1 and TRBJ2-7; D uncertain. The CDR3 length is 11 residues. Trimming left V 2 bases short and J 2 bases short, with 4 bases between. Germline CDR1 reads DFQATT; CDR2 reads SNEGSKA (reference sequence). CDR3 bases: TGCAGTGCTAGACACCCCTACGAGCAGTACTTC. The encoded protein is CSARHPYEQYF.

The CDR3 DNA is TGTGCCGGAAAATTTGGCCCCGGGGGAGAGACCCAGTACTTC. Amino acid sequence: CAGKFGPGGETQYF. The rearrangement joins TRBV6-1 to TRBJ2-5; D perhaps matches TRBD2 (6 bases). The germline V gene encodes CDR1 MNHNS and CDR2 SASEGT. V was trimmed by 11 bases and J by 4 bases, leaving 20 bases between them. The CDR3 runs 14 residues.

The chain recombines TRBV2 with TRBJ2-3, with 7 positions matching TRBD1. This CDR3 comprises 17 residues. Trimming took 0 bases from V and 0 from J; bases not matched to a gene: 6. Germline V gives CDR1 SNHLY, CDR2 FYNNEI. CDR3 in amino acids: CASSEAHRGGSTDTQYF. The DNA of the CDR3 is TGTGCCAGCAGTGAAGCACACAGGGGTGGGAGCACAGATACGCAGTATTTT.

The gene calls are TRBV28 and TRBJ2-7; TRBD1 might be the D (6 bases). Germline CDR1 MDHEN, CDR2 SYDVKM. The length of the CDR3 is 15 residues. Trimming left V 3 bases short and J 0 bases short, with 12 bases between. CDR3 nucleotide sequence: TGTGCCAGCAGTTTCCGACCGGGACACTCCTACGAGCAGTACTTC. Translation gives CASSFRPGHSYEQYF.

The rearrangement joins TRBV5-4 to TRBJ2-7, with a possible D match to TRBD2 (5 bases). CDR1 is SGHNT, CDR2 YYREEE, per germline (reference sequence). The V end lost 4 bases, the J end lost 5 bases, and 16 bases lay between the germline ends. This CDR3 contains 14 residues. The CDR3 nucleotides are TGTGCCAGCAGCCTCGAGGGTCGGGTCCACGAGCAGTACTTC. Amino acids: CASSLEGRVHEQYF.

The chain uses TRBV7-9 and TRBJ2-1; TRBD1 matches 7 bases. Unmatched junction bases numbered 15, after V lost 6 bases and J lost 7 bases. This CDR3 spans 16 amino acids. The germline gives CDR1 SEHNR, CDR2 FQNEAQ (reference sequence). The CDR3 coding sequence is TGTGCCAGCAGTACGTATTATGTAGGGGGCTGGAATGAGCAGTTCTTC. Amino acids: CASSTYYVGGWNEQFF.

The chain couples TRBV28 to TRBJ2-5; 9 positions match TRBD2. With 2 bases clipped from V and 2 bases from J, the junction kept 6 bases outside the gene matches. The CDR3 has 16 residues. Germline V CDR1 and CDR2: MDHEN, SYDVKM. The CDR3 loop is CASSLHNSGSQETQYF. The CDR3 nucleotides read TGTGCCAGCAGTTTACATAATAGCGGGAGTCAAGAGACCCAGTACTTC.

The rearrangement uses TRBV27 and TRBJ2-7; tentative D call: TRBD2 (6 bases). The CDR3 consists of 13 residues. CDR1 is MNHEY, CDR2 SMNVEV, per germline (reference sequence). The V and J ends lost 5 bases and 5 bases respectively, with 13 bases between them. The CDR3 protein is CASSGGSSNEQYF. The CDR3, as DNA: TGTGCCAGCAGTGGGGGGAGTAGCAACGAGCAGTACTTC.

The chain couples TRBV7-2 to TRBJ2-7; 11 bases align to TRBD1. The trim removed 4 bases at V and 5 bases at J, leaving 10 bases unmatched. Germline CDR1 and CDR2: SGHTA and FQGNSA. This CDR3 contains 16 residues. CDR3 residues: CASSSGQGEGANEQYF. The CDR3 nucleotides are TGTGCCAGCAGCTCGGGACAGGGGGAGGGAGCGAACGAGCAGTACTTC.

This clone showed up just once. The rearrangement uses TRBV5-5 and TRBJ2-3; D is perhaps TRBD1 or TRBD2 (5 bases each). This CDR3 contains 20 residues. Per the germline V gene, CDR1 is SGHKS and CDR2 is YYEKEE (reference sequence). Trimming cost V 4 bases and J 4 bases, with 31 bases left between them. CDR3 DNA sequence: TGTGCCAGCAGCGAACGCCGGGGCAGGGTAACGTTTAGGGTGTCAGATACGCAGTATTTT. It is translated as CASSERRGRVTFRVSDTQYF.

The chain uses TRBV19 and TRBJ1-1; the D is unclear. The CDR3 totals 18 residues. V dropped 3 bases and J dropped 0 bases, with 20 bases sitting between them. Looked up from germline, CDR1 is LNHDA and CDR2 is SQIVND (reference sequence). The CDR3 sequence: CASSISHGRFSMNTEAFF. CDR3 DNA sequence: TGTGCCAGTAGTATTTCCCATGGGAGATTTAGTATGAACACTGAAGCTTTCTTT.

This clone has a handful of counts. The V gene is TRBV30, the J gene TRBJ1-3; D is unclear. Per germline, CDR1 GTSNPN and CDR2 SVGIG (reference sequence). V dropped 4 bases and J dropped 4 bases, with 8 bases sitting between them. The CDR3 length is 12 residues. CDR3 coding DNA: TGTGCCTGGACCAAGTTCGGAAACACCATATATTTT. Translation gives CAWTKFGNTIYF.

The gene calls are TRBV5-1 and TRBJ2-3; 13 positions match TRBD2. Germline values: CDR1 SGHRS, CDR2 YFSETQ. V trimming: 3 bases; J trimming: 0 bases; junction bases outside the gene matches: 7. The CDR3 is made up of 18 amino acids. The CDR3 nucleotides read TGCGCCAGCAGCTCGGGACTAGCGGGATCTTCTAGCACAGATACGCAGTATTTT. It is translated as CASSSGLAGSSSTDTQYF. The full variable domain, in which reference TRBV5-1 and TRBJ2-3 provide the parts outside the CDR3, is KAGVTQTPRYLIKTRGQQVTLSCSPISGHRSVSWYQQTPGQGLQFLFEYFSETQRNKGNFPGRFSGRQFSNSRSEMNVSTLELGDSALYLCASSSGLAGSSSTDTQYFGPGTRLTVL.

This clone was counted between two and nine times. CDR3 residues: CASSLSPNQPQHF. The CDR3 DNA sequence: TGTGCCAGCAGTTTATCGCCCAATCAGCCCCAGCATTTT. The chain recombines TRBV27 with TRBJ1-5; D is undetermined. The CDR3 is made up of 13 amino acids. Trimming took 0 bases from V and 3 from J, leaving 3 bases between them. CDR1 and CDR2 (germline): MNHEY, SMNVEV (reference sequence).

This rearrangement joins TRBV6-1 to TRBJ1-5, with 8 bases fitting TRBD1. The CDR3 has 15 amino acids. Germline V gene lookup returns CDR1 MNHNS and CDR2 SASEGT. With V trimmed by 1 base and J by 4 bases, 3 bases remained unmatched. The CDR3 protein is CASSEGTGTNQPQHF. The CDR3 bases are TGTGCCAGCAGTGAAGGGACAGGGACTAATCAGCCCCAGCATTTT.

With regard to this clone: The sample holds other DNA sequences that translate to the same CDR3. This CDR3 is CSARVYNEQFF. The CDR3 DNA reads TGCAGTGCTAGGGTCTACAATGAGCAGTTCTTC. The chain joins TRBV20-1 to TRBJ2-1; D is ambiguous. Germline CDR1 DFQATT, CDR2 SNEGSKA (reference sequence). This CDR3 is built from 11 residues. Trimming removed 3 bases from V and 3 bases from J, with 3 bases in between.

This clone was found once. The junction departs from the called germline gene at one end, perhaps through a read error. Other DNA variants within this sample encode the same CDR3. The genes are TRBV7-2 and TRBJ2-7; the match to TRBD1 covers 8 bases. Looked up from germline, CDR1 is SGHTA and CDR2 is FQGNSA. The CDR3 runs to 14 residues. CDR3 sequence (DNA): TGTGCCAGCAGCTTGGGACAGGCCTCCTACGAGCAATACTTC. It is translated as CASSLGQASYEQYF.

This chain joins TRBV30 and TRBJ1-4; tentatively, D is TRBD1 (5 bases). The CDR3 extends over 15 amino acids. CDR1 and CDR2 (germline): GTSNPN, SVGIG (reference sequence). V lost 2 bases to trimming and J lost 7 bases, with 17 bases between them. This chain's CDR3 is CAWSPDGTQGEKLFF. The CDR3 bases are TGTGCCTGGAGTCCGGACGGAACTCAGGGTGAAAAACTGTTTTTT.

With respect to this clone: Other DNA sequences within the sample encode an identical CDR3. The chain carries TRBV28 and TRBJ2-2, with unresolved D. V lost 5 bases to trimming and J lost 5 bases, with 6 bases between them. Germline CDR1 MDHEN, CDR2 SYDVKM. This CDR3 region has 12 residues. CDR3 bases: TGTGCCAGCAGTCCCGGTACCGGGGAGCTGTTTTTT. Amino acid sequence: CASSPGTGELFF.

The V call is TRBV4-3, the J call TRBJ2-1; the D gene is possibly TRBD2 (5 bases). Trimming shortened V by 0 bases and J by 0 bases, and 18 bases separated the two germline ends. The CDR3 is made up of 19 amino acids. Germline-derived CDR1 and CDR2 are LGHNA and YSLEER. The DNA for the CDR3 is TGCGCCAGCAGCCAAGATCTGGGGATAGCGCATAGCTCCTACAATGAGCAGTTCTTC. Its protein product is CASSQDLGIAHSSYNEQFF.

CDR3 nucleotide sequence: TGTGCCAGCAGCTTAGCGCTATCCCCGGGCACAGATACGCAGTATTTT. This gives the protein CASSLALSPGTDTQYF. The chain is built from TRBV7-6 and TRBJ2-3; D uncertain. V lost 0 bases to trimming and J lost 1 base, with 11 bases between them. The CDR3 has 16 amino acids. The germline V gene has CDR1 SGHVS and CDR2 FNYEAQ.

The V call is TRBV4-1, the J call TRBJ2-2; no clear D. With 0 bases removed from V and 11 bases from J, the gap between germline ends came to 7 bases. CDR1 and CDR2 from the germline V gene are MGHRA and YSYEKL. The CDR3 is made up of 12 amino acids. Here the CDR3 reads CASSQDKSELFF. CDR3 DNA sequence: TGCGCCAGCAGCCAAGACAAATCTGAGCTGTTTTTT.

J is TRBJ2-6 and V is TRBV18, with 12 positions matching TRBD2. CDR1 KGHSH and CDR2 LQKENI come from the germline V gene. The CDR3 contains 18 residues. The V and J ends lost 4 bases and 2 bases, in that order; junction bases with no gene match: 6. This CDR3 is CASSLLAGGPPGANVLTF. CDR3 in DNA: TGTGCCAGCTCACTTCTAGCGGGAGGGCCTCCTGGGGCCAACGTCCTGACTTTC.

This rearrangement joins TRBV7-2 to TRBJ1-1; tentatively, D is TRBD1 (5 bases). CDR1 is SGHTA, CDR2 FQGNSA, per germline. This CDR3 is built from 14 residues. V lost 5 bases and J lost 5, with 15 bases in between. CDR3 in amino acids: CASSRPGRKTEAFF. CDR3 DNA sequence: TGTGCCAGCAGCCGTCCAGGGCGGAAGACTGAAGCTTTCTTT.

The chain carries TRBV19 and TRBJ1-2; no clear D gene. From germline, CDR1 is LNHDA and CDR2 SQIVND (reference sequence). Trimming stripped 6 bases from V and 4 bases from J, with 18 bases between. The CDR3 is made up of 15 amino acids. The CDR3 region is CASRFVTRVSYGYTF. The CDR3 DNA reads as TGTGCCAGTAGATTTGTCACTAGGGTTTCCTATGGCTACACCTTC.

The rearrangement joins TRBV18 to TRBJ2-3; unclear D gene. The CDR3 has 13 residues. Germline assignment: CDR1 KGHSH and CDR2 LQKENI. The V end was cut by 3 bases, the J end by 0 bases, with 4 bases between. CDR3 in DNA: TGTGCCAGCTCACCTCTTAGCACAGATACGCAGTATTTT. It translates to CASSPLSTDTQYF.

CDR3 in amino acids: CAWSADSGSRDTQYF. The CDR3 coding sequence is TGTGCCTGGAGTGCCGATAGCGGGAGTCGCGATACGCAGTATTTT. This rearrangement joins TRBV30 to TRBJ2-3; 9 bases map to TRBD2. The J segment lost 6 bases and the V segment lost 1 base, leaving 8 bases of the junction unmatched. This CDR3 is 15 amino acids long. Germline V lookup: CDR1 GTSNPN, CDR2 SVGIG (reference sequence).

This rearrangement joins TRBV4-1 to TRBJ2-3, with D possibly being TRBD1 or TRBD2 (5 bases each). CDR1 and CDR2 from the germline V gene are MGHRA and YSYEKL. Trimming left V 2 bases short and J 0 bases short, with 21 bases between. The CDR3 loop spans 19 amino acids. This CDR3 reads CASSQHLGETNSSTDTQYF. In DNA form, the CDR3 reads TGCGCCAGCAGCCAACACCTAGGGGAGACTAACTCTAGCACAGATACGCAGTATTTT.

This rearrangement joins TRBV7-9 to TRBJ2-7, with D perhaps matching TRBD2 (5 bases). Trimming took 6 bases from V and 4 from J, leaving 16 bases between them. In germline, CDR1 is SEHNR, CDR2 FQNEAQ (reference sequence). The CDR3 totals 14 residues. The CDR3 region has the DNA TGTGCCAGCAGTCCGACGGTTACGGGGTACGAGCAGTACTTC. This encodes CASSPTVTGYEQYF.